This T cell receptor (beta chain) was recorded in a study of identical twins. This clonotype occurred a few times. Its antigen is not identified. Unique molecular identifiers were present on the cDNA, and a universal primer site came from template switching. In TCRdb, the 5' RACE reads were re-called with MiXCR into one record per CDR3 protein. The sample includes some 560,000 distinct CDR3 sequences, 9.6% of them seen just once. Study conclusions and caveats: Twins' excess sharing was less marked for out-of-frame beta sequences.

The CDR3 spans 14 residues. V trimming: 5 bases; J trimming: 4 bases; junction bases outside the gene matches: 6. This same sample was also taken into another study, of yellow fever vaccine responses in identical twins. That study adds: Reported findings indicate that twins' vaccine T cell responses seemed partially convergent, partially personalized.

This TCR was recovered from a woman between 18 and 30 years old in good health. This rearrangement joins TRBV12-3 or TRBV12-4 to TRBJ2-7, with 9 bases that match TRBD1. Source material: PBMCs. The DNA for the CDR3 is TGTGCCAGCAGTCCTACAGGGGGCAAGTACGAGCAGTACTTC. Protein product: CASSPTGGKYEQYF.